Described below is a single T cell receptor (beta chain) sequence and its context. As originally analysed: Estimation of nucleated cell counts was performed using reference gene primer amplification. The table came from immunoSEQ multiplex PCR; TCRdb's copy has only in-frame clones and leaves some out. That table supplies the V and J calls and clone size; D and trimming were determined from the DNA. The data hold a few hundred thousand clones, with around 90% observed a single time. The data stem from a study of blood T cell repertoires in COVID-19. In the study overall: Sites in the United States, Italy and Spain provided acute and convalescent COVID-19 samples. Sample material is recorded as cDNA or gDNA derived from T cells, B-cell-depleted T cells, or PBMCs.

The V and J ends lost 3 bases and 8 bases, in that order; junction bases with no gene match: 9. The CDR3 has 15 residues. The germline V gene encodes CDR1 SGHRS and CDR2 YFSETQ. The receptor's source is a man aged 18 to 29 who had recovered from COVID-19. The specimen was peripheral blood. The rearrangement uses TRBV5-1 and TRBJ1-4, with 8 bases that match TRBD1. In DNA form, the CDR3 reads TGCGCCAGCAGCTCATATGGACAGGGTAGGGAAAAACTGTTTTTT. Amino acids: CASSSYGQGREKLFF.